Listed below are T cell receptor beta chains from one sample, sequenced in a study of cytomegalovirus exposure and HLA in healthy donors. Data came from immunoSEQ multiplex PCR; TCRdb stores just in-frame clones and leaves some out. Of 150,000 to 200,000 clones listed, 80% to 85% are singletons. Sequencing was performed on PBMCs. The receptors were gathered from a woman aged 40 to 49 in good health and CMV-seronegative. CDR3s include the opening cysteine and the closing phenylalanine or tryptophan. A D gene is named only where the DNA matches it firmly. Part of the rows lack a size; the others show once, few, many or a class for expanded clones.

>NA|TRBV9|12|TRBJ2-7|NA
TGTGCCAGCAGCGATCTTACCTACGAGCAGTACTTC
CASSDLTYEQYF
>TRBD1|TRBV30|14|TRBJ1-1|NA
TGTGCCTGGAGTCCGGGGGACAGTAACACTGAAGCTTTCTTT
CAWSPGDSNTEAFF
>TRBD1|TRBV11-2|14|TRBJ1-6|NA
TGTGCCAGCAGCTTCGGACAGGGAAGTTCACCCCTCCACTTT
CASSFGQGSSPLHF
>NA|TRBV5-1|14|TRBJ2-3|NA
TGCGCCAGCAGCTCCCACTCAAGCACAGATACGCAGTATTTT
CASSSHSSTDTQYF
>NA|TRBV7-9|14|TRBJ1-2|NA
TGTGCCAGCACCGAGCCTGGGTATGAGGATGGCTACACCTTC
CASTEPGYEDGYTF
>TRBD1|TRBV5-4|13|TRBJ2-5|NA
TGTGCCAGCAGCGCGGACAGGGCCGAGACCCAGTACTTC
CASSADRAETQYF
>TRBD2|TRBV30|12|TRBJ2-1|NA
TGTGCCTGGGAGCGGGAGAGGAATGAGCAGTTCTTC
CAWERERNEQFF
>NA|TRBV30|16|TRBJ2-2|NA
TGTGCCTGGTCGCTTAGGGGCAGAATTAATACCGGGGAGCTGTTTTTT
CAWSLRGRINTGELFF
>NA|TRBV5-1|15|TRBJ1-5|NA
TGCGCCAGCAGCTTGGGAGGGAGCAGCAATCAGCCCCAGCATTTT
CASSLGGSSNQPQHF
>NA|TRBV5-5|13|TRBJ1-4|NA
TGTGCCAGCAGCTACGGACAGCGGGAAAAACTGTTTTTT
CASSYGQREKLFF
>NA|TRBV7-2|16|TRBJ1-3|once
TGTGCCAGCAGCTTAGCGGGGGGAGCCCCTGGAAACACCATATATTTT
CASSLAGGAPGNTIYF
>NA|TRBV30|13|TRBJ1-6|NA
TGTGCCTGGACCGGGACCTATAATTCACCCCTCCACTTT
CAWTGTYNSPLHF
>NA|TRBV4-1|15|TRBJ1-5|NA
TGCGCCAGCAGCCAAGTGACGGGTAGCAATCAGCCCCAGCATTTT
CASSQVTGSNQPQHF
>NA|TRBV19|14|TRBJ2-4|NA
TGTGCCAGTAGTATGAGGCTAGCCAAAAACATTCAGTACTTC
CASSMRLAKNIQYF
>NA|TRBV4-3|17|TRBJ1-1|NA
TGCGCCAGCAGCCATGGCCCGGGACTCCCTCGGGGCACTGAAGCTTTCTTT
CASSHGPGLPRGTEAFF
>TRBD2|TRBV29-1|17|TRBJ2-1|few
TGCAGCTGGGCCGGACTAGCGGGAGGGCCCCGATCCGGAGAGCAGTTCTTC
CSWAGLAGGPRSGEQFF
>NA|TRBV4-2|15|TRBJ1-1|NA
TGTGCCAGCAGCCAAGTGTCAGGGGTCAACACTGAAGCTTTCTTT
CASSQVSGVNTEAFF
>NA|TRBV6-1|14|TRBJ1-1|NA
TGTGCCAGCAGGCCGCCGGGACATCACACTGAAGCTTTCTTT
CASRPPGHHTEAFF
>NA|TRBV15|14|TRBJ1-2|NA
TGTGCCACCAGCAGAGATCAAGGGAGCTATGGCTACACCTTC
CATSRDQGSYGYTF
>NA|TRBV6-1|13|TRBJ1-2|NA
TGTGCCAGCAGGGCAGACACTTACTATGGCTACACCTTC
CASRADTYYGYTF
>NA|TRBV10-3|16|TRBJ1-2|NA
TGTGCCATCAGTGAGTCGGGGGGACCCGAGGACTATGGCTACACCTTC
CAISESGGPEDYGYTF
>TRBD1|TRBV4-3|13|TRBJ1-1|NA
TGCGCCAGCAGCCGGGACAGGGGCTCCGAAGCTTTCTTT
CASSRDRGSEAFF
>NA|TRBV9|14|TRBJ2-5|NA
TGTGCCAGCAGCGTTCTAGCTGACCAAGAGACCCAGTACTTC
CASSVLADQETQYF
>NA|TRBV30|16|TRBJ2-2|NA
TGTGCCTGGAGTGTACTCACGGTAGCGAACACCGGGGAGCTGTTTTTT
CAWSVLTVANTGELFF
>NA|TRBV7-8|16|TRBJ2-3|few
TGTGCCAGCAGCTTAGGTACGGGTTCACCCACAGATACGCAGTATTTT
CASSLGTGSPTDTQYF
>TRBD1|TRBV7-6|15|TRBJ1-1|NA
TGTGCCAGCAGCTTGTCCGCCGGGACAGGAACTGAAGCTTTCTTT
CASSLSAGTGTEAFF
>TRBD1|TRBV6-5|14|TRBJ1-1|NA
TGTGCCAGCAGTGAAATGGCAGGGGGAGGTCAGGCTTTCTTT
CASSEMAGGGQAFF